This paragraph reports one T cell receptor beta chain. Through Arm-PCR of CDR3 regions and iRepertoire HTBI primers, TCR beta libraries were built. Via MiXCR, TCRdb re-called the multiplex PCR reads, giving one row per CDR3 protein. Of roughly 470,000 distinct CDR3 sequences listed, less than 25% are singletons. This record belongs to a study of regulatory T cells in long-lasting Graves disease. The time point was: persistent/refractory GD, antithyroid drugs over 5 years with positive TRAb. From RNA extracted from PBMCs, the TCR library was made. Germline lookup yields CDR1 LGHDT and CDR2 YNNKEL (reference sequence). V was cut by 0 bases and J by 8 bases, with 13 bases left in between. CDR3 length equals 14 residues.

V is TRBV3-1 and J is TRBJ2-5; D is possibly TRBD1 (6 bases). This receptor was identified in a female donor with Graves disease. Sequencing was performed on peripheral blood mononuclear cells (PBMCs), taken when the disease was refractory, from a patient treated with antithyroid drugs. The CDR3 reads CASSQETGRDTQYF. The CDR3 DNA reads TGTGCCAGCAGCCAAGAGACAGGCCGGGATACCCAGTACTTC.